This entry concerns a single TCR beta chain. Negative isolation yielded CD4+ and CD8+ T cells, and FACS enriched TEMRA cells. With random hexamers, 0.5 to 1 ug RNA was reverse transcribed. TCRdb analysed the immunoSEQ multiplex PCR reads with MiXCR anew, one entry per CDR3 protein. The sample has 150,000 to 200,000 distinct CDR3 sequences, around 94% seen once. The sample belongs to a study of CD8 T cells in Susac syndrome. The clonotype was recovered from a human donor with Susac syndrome. What was sequenced was CD4+ T cells from PBMCs.

In DNA, the CDR3 is TGTGCCAGCAGCCGTGTAGAGACCCAGTACTTC. Its protein product is CASSRVETQYF. The gene calls are TRBV3-1 and TRBJ2-5; D is undetermined. Trimming cost V 4 bases and J 4 bases, with 4 bases left between them. Germline loops: CDR1 LGHDT, CDR2 YNNKEL (reference sequence). CDR3 length: 11 amino acids.